These 19 T cell receptor beta chains share one sample of origin, sequenced in a study of blood T cell repertoires in COVID-19. Libraries were prepared by immunoSEQ multiplex PCR; TCRdb keeps only in-frame clonotypes and omits some of them. The repertoire has roughly 290,000 clones, roughly 85% of them found once; the top ten carry about 4.1%. The sequenced sample was PBMCs or T cells enriched from blood (not recorded which). All receptors come from a woman aged 25 to 39 who had recovered from COVID-19.

The V call is TRBV19, the J call TRBJ2-5; 8 bases map to TRBD1. Trimming cost V 6 bases and J 4 bases; bases outside gene matches: 10. Germline V gene data show CDR1 as LNHDA and CDR2 as SQIVND (reference sequence). CDR3 length: 15 amino acids. The CDR3 spells CASRLGQGFGETQYF. The DNA for the CDR3 is TGTGCCAGTAGACTAGGACAGGGCTTTGGAGAGACCCAGTACTTC.

V usage is TRBV2 and J usage is TRBJ1-1; D not resolved. CDR1 and CDR2 (germline): SNHLY, FYNNEI. There are 15 residues in the CDR3. Trimming removed 6 bases at V and 6 bases at J, with 20 bases between. The CDR3 DNA is TGTGCCAGCAGCAACATCCTACAGAGGGCGGCTGAAGCTTTCTTT. Protein product: CASSNILQRAAEAFF.

This clone was counted a few times. This CDR3 is also generated by other DNA sequences in the sample. V usage is TRBV4-1 and J usage is TRBJ2-5; 14 bases are a match to TRBD2. This CDR3 spans 17 amino acids. The V segment lost 8 bases and the J segment 5 bases; nucleotides outside the gene matches: 13. Germline V gene data show CDR1 as MGHRA and CDR2 as YSYEKL. The CDR3 spells CASGEGLAGALGETQYF. The CDR3 DNA follows: TGCGCCAGCGGCGAGGGACTAGCGGGAGCTCTGGGGGAGACCCAGTACTTC.

The chain has TRBV18 and TRBJ1-3; 9 nucleotides line up with TRBD1. J gave up 2 bases and V 3 bases, and 5 bases lay outside the gene matches. This CDR3 spans 16 amino acids. Germline values: CDR1 KGHSH, CDR2 LQKENI. CDR3 DNA sequence: TGTGCCAGCTCACCCCCCGGGACAGGGCCTGGAAACACCATATATTTT. It encodes CASSPPGTGPGNTIYF. The entire variable domain, with the rest obtained from reference TRBV18 and TRBJ1-3, is as follows: NAGVMQNPRHLVRRRGQEARLRCSPMKGHSHVYWYRQLPEEGLKFMVYLQKENIIDESGMPKERFSAEFPKEGPSILRIQQVVRGDSAAYFCASSPPGTGPGNTIYFGEGSWLTVV.

A few counts support this clone. The rearrangement links TRBV7-9 to TRBJ2-2; 8 bases align to TRBD2. Germline-derived CDR1 and CDR2 are SEHNR and FQNEAQ (reference sequence). The CDR3 is 16 residues long. The J segment lost 5 bases and the V segment lost 5 bases, leaving 10 bases of the junction unmatched. The CDR3 region has the DNA TGTGCCAGCAGCGTACTTAGCGGGACGGGGACCGGGGAGCTGTTTTTT. It is translated as CASSVLSGTGTGELFF.

The chain couples TRBV9 to TRBJ2-1; possibly TRBD1 for D (6 bases). Germline values: CDR1 SGDLS, CDR2 YYNGEE. Trimming removed 2 bases at V and 5 bases at J, with 14 bases between. The CDR3 loop spans 15 amino acids. The CDR3, as DNA: TGTGCCAGCAGCGTTCAGGGGAGTGGTCACAATGAGCAGTTCTTC. This codes for CASSVQGSGHNEQFF.

This chain joins TRBV27 and TRBJ1-4, with TRBD1 matching over 9 bases. This CDR3 is built from 15 residues. V lost 4 bases to trimming and J lost 7 bases; unmatched junction nucleotides: 7. Looked up from germline, CDR1 is MNHEY and CDR2 is SMNVEV (reference sequence). CDR3 sequence: CASSSIQGAVEKLFF. In DNA form, the CDR3 reads TGTGCCAGCAGTTCCATACAGGGGGCAGTTGAAAAACTGTTTTTT.

This clone was observed a single time. V is TRBV18 and J is TRBJ2-5; D gene uncertain. Germline CDR1 and CDR2: KGHSH and LQKENI. There are 13 residues in the CDR3. Trimming cost V 3 bases and J 5 bases, with 10 bases left between them. The CDR3 spells CASSPVTRETQYF. The CDR3, as DNA: TGTGCCAGCTCACCGGTTACCCGGGAGACCCAGTACTTC.

The chain is built from TRBV11-1 and TRBJ1-2, with D unresolved. The germline V gene has CDR1 SGHAT and CDR2 FQDESV (reference sequence). CDR3 size: 13 residues. Trimming took off 5 bases at V and 0 bases at J, with 7 bases between the two ends. CDR3 DNA sequence: TGTGCCAGCAGCCCCCACTCTAACTATGGCTACACCTTC. Amino acids: CASSPHSNYGYTF.

The chain uses TRBV18 and TRBJ1-5; 8 nucleotides agree with TRBD1. This CDR3 comprises 16 residues. The germline gives CDR1 KGHSH, CDR2 LQKENI. V shed 3 bases, J shed 4 bases, and the junction held 8 bases outside the gene matches. This chain's CDR3 is CASSPRQGNMNQPQHF. The CDR3, as DNA: TGTGCCAGCTCACCCCGACAGGGGAATATGAATCAGCCCCAGCATTTT.

The rearrangement joins TRBV5-1 to TRBJ2-7; TRBD1 agrees at 9 bases. The CDR3 spans 16 residues. The V and J ends lost 5 bases and 4 bases, in that order; junction bases with no gene match: 13. Germline V gives CDR1 SGHRS, CDR2 YFSETQ. As DNA, the CDR3 is TGCGCCAGCAGTTCAAGTCCGGGACAGGGCGTATACGAGCAGTACTTC. Its protein product is CASSSSPGQGVYEQYF.

The chain carries TRBV19 and TRBJ1-1; the D gene is possibly TRBD1 (6 bases). This CDR3 is 13 amino acids long. Germline V CDR1 and CDR2: LNHDA, SQIVND (reference sequence). CDR3 sequence (DNA): TGTGTCTCTAGGCCAGGGGCGGCCACTGAAGCTTTCTTT. Translation gives CVSRPGAATEAFF.

V usage is TRBV4-1 and J usage is TRBJ2-2; 8 bases are a match to TRBD2. J was trimmed by 7 bases and V by 1 base; bases with no gene match: 14. Germline-derived CDR1 and CDR2 are MGHRA and YSYEKL. The CDR3 runs to 18 residues. The DNA for the CDR3 is TGCGCCAGCAGCCAAGGGGTAGCGGGAACCTTTAGGGGCGGGGAGCTGTTTTTT. Its translation: CASSQGVAGTFRGGELFF.

CDR3 region: CASSPHRDTEAFF. The CDR3, as DNA: TGTGCCAGTAGTCCCCACAGGGACACTGAAGCTTTCTTT. The chain joins TRBV19 to TRBJ1-1; TRBD1 is a possible D gene (6 bases). This CDR3 spans 13 amino acids. Germline CDR1 is LNHDA and CDR2 is SQIVND (reference sequence). The ends were cut back, 5 bases at V and 3 bases at J, with 10 bases in the middle.

This chain links TRBV19 with TRBJ2-7; 10 bases are shared with TRBD1. The CDR3 spans 15 residues. Per the germline V gene, CDR1 is LNHDA and CDR2 is SQIVND (reference sequence). V lost 4 bases, J lost 2 bases, and 5 bases stayed unmatched. The CDR3 protein is CASSNAGTGAYEQYF. The DNA of the CDR3 is TGTGCCAGTAGTAATGCCGGGACAGGGGCCTACGAGCAGTACTTC.

V usage is TRBV21-1 and J usage is TRBJ1-5; TRBD1 reflects the table's D call only, with no check against the DNA. TRBV21-1 is flagged as a pseudogene. The CDR3 is made up of 17 amino acids. The CDR3 DNA reads TGTGCCAGCAGCAAAGGGGACAGGGGGTTCATGAATCAGCCCCAGCATTTT. This encodes CASSKGDRGFMNQPQHF.

The chain employs TRBV27 and TRBJ2-7, with D hard to call. The CDR3 length is 16 residues. The germline V gene encodes CDR1 MNHEY and CDR2 SMNVEV (reference sequence). The V end lost 0 bases, the J end lost 2 bases, and 14 bases lay between the germline ends. This CDR3 is CASSLSIAGYTYEQYF. CDR3 nucleotide sequence: TGTGCCAGCAGTTTATCGATCGCAGGTTATACCTACGAGCAGTACTTC.

V gene TRBV13 combines with J gene TRBJ1-1, with a possible D match to TRBD1 (6 bases). Looked up from germline, CDR1 is PRHDT and CDR2 is FYEKMQ (reference sequence). Trimming stripped 5 bases from V and 0 bases from J, with 16 bases between. The CDR3 runs 16 residues. The CDR3 DNA reads TGTGCCAGCAGCGTAACAGGGAAGGCGATGAACACTGAAGCTTTCTTT. It encodes CASSVTGKAMNTEAFF.

The gene calls are TRBV9 and TRBJ1-1; D unclear. The CDR3 consists of 14 residues. Per the germline V gene, CDR1 is SGDLS and CDR2 is YYNGEE. The V and J ends lost 0 bases and 0 bases respectively, with 6 bases between them. The CDR3 loop reads CASSVAKMNTEAFF. The CDR3 nucleotides are TGTGCCAGCAGCGTAGCAAAAATGAACACTGAAGCTTTCTTT.